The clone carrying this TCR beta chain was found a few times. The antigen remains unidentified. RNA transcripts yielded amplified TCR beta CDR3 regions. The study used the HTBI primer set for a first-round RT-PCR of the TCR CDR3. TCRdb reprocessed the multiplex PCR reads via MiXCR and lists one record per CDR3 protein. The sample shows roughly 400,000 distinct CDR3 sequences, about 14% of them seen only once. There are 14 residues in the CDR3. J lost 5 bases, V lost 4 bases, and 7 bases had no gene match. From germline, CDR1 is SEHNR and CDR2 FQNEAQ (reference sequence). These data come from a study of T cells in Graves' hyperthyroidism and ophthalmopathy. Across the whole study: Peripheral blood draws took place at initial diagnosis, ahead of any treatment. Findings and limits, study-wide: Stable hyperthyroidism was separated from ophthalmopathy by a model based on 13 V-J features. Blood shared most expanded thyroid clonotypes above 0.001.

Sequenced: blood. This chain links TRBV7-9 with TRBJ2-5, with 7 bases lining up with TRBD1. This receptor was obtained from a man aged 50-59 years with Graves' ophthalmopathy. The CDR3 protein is CASSSRQGDETQYF. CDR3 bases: TGTGCCAGCAGCTCCAGACAGGGAGACGAGACCCAGTACTTC.